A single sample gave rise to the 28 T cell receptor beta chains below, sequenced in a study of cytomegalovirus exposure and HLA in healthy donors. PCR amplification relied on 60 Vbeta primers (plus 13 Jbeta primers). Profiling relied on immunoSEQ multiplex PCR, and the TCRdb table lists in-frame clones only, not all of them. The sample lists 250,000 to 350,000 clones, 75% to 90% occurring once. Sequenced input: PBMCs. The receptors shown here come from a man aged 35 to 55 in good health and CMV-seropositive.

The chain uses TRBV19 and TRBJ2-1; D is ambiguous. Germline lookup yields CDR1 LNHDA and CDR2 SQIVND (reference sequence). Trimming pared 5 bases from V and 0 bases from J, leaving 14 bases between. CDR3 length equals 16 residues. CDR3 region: CASSSPTLNSYNEQFF. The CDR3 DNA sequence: TGTGCCAGTAGTTCTCCGACTCTAAACTCCTACAATGAGCAGTTCTTC.

The CDR3 loop is CATSREGEGTSSGNTIYF. In nucleotides, the CDR3 is TGTGCCACCAGCAGAGAGGGGGAGGGGACCTCCTCTGGAAACACCATATATTTT. The chain employs TRBV15 and TRBJ1-3; tentative D call: TRBD1 (5 bases). Germline values: CDR1 LNHNV, CDR2 YYDKDF (reference sequence). V lost 0 bases to trimming and J lost 0 bases, with 15 bases between them. The CDR3 length is 18 residues.

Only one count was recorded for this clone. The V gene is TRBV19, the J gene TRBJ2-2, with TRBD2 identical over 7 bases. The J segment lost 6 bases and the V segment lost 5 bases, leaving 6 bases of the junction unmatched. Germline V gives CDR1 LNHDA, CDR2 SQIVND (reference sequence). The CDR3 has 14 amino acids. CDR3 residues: CASSDGTIAGELFF. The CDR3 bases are TGTGCCAGTAGTGACGGGACTATTGCCGGGGAGCTGTTTTTT.

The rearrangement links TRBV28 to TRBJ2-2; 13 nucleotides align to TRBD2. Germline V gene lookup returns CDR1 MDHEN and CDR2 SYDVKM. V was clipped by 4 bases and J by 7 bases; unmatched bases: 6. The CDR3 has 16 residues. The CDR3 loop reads CASSSPGLAGYGELFF. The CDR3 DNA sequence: TGTGCCAGCAGTTCCCCGGGACTAGCGGGATACGGGGAGCTGTTTTTT.

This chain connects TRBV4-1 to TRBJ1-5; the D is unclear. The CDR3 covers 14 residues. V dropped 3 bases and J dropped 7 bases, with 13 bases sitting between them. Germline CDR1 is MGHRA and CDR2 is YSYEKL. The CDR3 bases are TGCGCCAGCAGCCACCCCCCCTCCGGGCAGCCCCAGCATTTT. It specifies CASSHPPSGQPQHF.

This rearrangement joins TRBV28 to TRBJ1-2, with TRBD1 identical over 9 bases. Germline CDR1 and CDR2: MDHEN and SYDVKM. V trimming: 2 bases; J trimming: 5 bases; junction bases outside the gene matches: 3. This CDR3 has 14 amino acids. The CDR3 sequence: CASSLIGTGYGYTF. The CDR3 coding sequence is TGTGCCAGCAGTTTAATCGGGACAGGGTATGGCTACACCTTC.

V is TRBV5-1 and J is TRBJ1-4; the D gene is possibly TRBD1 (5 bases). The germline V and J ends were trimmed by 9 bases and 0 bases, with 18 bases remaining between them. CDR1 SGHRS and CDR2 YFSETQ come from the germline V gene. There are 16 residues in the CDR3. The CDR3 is CATALSGSTTNEKLFF. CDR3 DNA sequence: TGCGCCACCGCCCTATCAGGGTCGACAACTAATGAAAAACTGTTTTTT.

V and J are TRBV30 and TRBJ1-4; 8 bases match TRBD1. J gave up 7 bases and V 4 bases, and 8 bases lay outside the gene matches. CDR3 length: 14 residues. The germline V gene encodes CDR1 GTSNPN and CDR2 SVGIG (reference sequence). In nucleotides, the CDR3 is TGTGCCTGGACTTCAGGGGGCTGGGGTGAAAAACTGTTTTTT. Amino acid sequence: CAWTSGGWGEKLFF.

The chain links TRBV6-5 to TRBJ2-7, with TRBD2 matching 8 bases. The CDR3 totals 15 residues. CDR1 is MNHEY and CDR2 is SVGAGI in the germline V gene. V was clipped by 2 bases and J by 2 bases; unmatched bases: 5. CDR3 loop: CASSYSGSRTYEQYF. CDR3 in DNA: TGTGCCAGCAGTTACAGCGGGAGCCGAACCTACGAGCAGTACTTC.

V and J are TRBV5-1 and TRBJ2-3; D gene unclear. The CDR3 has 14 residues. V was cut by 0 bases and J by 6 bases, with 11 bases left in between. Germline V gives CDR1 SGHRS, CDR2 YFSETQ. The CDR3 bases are TGCGCCAGCAGCTTGGAGCCGGCCGGGGATACGCAGTATTTT. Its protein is CASSLEPAGDTQYF.

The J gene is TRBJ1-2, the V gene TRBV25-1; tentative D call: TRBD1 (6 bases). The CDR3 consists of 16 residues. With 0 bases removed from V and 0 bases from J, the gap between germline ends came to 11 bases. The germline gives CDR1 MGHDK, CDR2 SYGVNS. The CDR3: CASSEYTGHSNYGYTF. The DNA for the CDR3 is TGTGCCAGCAGTGAATATACAGGGCACTCTAACTATGGCTACACCTTC.

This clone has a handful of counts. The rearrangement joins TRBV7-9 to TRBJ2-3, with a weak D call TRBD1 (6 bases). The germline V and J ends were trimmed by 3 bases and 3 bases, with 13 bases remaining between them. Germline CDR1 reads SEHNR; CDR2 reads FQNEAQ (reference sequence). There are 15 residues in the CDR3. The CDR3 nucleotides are TGTGCCAGCAGCTTGGCGCAGGGGTCTACAGATACGCAGTATTTT. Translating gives CASSLAQGSTDTQYF.

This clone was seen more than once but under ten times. The CDR3 DNA follows: TGTGCCAGCAGGGAGCGGCCGGGGAACACTGAAGCTTTCTTT. This gives the protein CASRERPGNTEAFF. The chain links TRBV5-4 to TRBJ1-1; the D is unclear. The V gene lost 5 bases and the J gene lost 1 base, with 12 bases spanning the gap. CDR1 is SGHNT, CDR2 YYREEE, per germline (reference sequence). The CDR3 has 14 residues.

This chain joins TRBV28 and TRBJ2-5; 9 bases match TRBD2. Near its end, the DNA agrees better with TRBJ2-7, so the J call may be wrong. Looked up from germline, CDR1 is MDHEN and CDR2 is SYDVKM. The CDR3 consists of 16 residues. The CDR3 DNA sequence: TGTGCCAGCAGCTTAGGGAGCGGGAGGCCTCTCTACGAGCAGTACTTC. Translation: CASSLGSGRPLYEQYF.

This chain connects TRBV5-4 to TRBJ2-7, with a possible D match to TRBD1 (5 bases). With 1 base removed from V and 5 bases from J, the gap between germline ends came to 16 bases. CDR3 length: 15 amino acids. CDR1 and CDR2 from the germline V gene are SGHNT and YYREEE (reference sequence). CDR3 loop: CASSLLGQGLDEQYF. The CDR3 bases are TGTGCCAGCAGCTTGTTGGGGCAGGGTTTAGACGAGCAGTACTTC.

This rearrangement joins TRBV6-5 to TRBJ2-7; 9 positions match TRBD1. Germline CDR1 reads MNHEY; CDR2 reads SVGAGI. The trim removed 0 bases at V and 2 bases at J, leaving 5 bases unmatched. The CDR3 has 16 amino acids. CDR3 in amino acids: CASSYSGTGTTYEQYF. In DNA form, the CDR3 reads TGTGCCAGCAGTTACTCGGGGACAGGGACCACCTACGAGCAGTACTTC.

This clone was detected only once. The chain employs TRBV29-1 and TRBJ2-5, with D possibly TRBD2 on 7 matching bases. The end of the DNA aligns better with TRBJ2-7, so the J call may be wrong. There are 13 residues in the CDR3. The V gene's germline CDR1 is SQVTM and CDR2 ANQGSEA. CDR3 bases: TGCAGCGCCAAACGACCCGGGGGGCGCGAGCAGTACTTC. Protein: CSAKRPGGREQYF.

This chain's CDR3 is CASSFEGTDHF. The DNA of the CDR3 is TGTGCCAGCAGCTTCGAGGGTACCGACCACTTT. This sequence joins TRBV7-9 and TRBJ1-6; no definite D call. With 3 bases removed from V and 18 bases from J, the gap between germline ends came to 12 bases. Germline CDR1 and CDR2: SEHNR and FQNEAQ (reference sequence). The CDR3 is made up of 11 amino acids.

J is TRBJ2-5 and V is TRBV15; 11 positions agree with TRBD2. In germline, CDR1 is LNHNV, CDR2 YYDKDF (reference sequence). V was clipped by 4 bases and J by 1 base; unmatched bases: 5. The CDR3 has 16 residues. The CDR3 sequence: CATSTRLAGPQETQYF. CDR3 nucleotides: TGTGCCACCAGCACGCGACTAGCGGGACCCCAAGAGACCCAGTACTTC.

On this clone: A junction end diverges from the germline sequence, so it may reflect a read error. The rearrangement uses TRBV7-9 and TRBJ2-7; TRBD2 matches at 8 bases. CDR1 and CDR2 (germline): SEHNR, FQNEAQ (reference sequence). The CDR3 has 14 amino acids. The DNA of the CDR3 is TGTTCCAGCAGCCCACACAGCGGGAGCTACGAGCAGTACTTC. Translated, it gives CSSSPHSGSYEQYF.

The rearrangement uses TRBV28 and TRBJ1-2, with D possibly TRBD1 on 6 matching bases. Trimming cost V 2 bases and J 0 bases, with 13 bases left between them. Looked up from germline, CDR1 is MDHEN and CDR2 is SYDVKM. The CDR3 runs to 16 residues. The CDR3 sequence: CASSLEGGFPNYGYTF. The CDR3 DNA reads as TGTGCCAGCAGTTTAGAGGGGGGGTTCCCTAACTATGGCTACACCTTC.

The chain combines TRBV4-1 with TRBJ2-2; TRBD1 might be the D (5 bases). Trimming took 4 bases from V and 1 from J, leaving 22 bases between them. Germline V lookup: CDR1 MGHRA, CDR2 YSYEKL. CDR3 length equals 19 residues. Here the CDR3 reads CASSLPAFETVLNTGELFF. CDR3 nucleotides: TGCGCCAGCAGCCTCCCCGCCTTCGAGACAGTGTTGAACACCGGGGAGCTGTTTTTT.

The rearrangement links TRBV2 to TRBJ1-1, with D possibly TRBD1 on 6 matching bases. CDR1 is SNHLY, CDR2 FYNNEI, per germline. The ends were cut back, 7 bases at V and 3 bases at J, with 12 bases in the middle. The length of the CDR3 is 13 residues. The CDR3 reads CASNTGLDTEAFF. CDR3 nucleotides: TGTGCCAGCAATACAGGGTTGGACACTGAAGCTTTCTTT.

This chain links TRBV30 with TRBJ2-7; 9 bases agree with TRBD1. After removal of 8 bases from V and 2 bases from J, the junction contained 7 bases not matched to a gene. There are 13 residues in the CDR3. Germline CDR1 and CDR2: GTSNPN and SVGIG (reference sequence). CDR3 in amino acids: CAQARQGAYEQYF. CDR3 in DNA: TGTGCCCAGGCCCGACAGGGGGCCTACGAGCAGTACTTC.

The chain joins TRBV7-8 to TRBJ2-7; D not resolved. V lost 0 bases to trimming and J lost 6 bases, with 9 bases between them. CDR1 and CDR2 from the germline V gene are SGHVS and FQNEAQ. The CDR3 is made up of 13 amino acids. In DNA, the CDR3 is TGTGCCAGCAGCTTAGCCTACAGACCCGAGCAGTACTTC. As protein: CASSLAYRPEQYF.

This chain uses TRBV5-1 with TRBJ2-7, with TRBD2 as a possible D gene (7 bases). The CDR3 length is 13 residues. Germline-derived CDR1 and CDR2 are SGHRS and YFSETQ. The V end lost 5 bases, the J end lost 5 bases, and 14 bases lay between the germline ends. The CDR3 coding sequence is TGCGCCAGCAGTCGGAGGGGGGGGGACGAGCAGTACTTC. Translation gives CASSRRGGDEQYF.

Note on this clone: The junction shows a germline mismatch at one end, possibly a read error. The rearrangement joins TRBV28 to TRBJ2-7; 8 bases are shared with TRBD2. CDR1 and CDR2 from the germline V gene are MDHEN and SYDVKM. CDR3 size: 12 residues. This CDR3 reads CASSYALAGMNF. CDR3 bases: TGTGCCAGCAGCTACGCCCTAGCGGGCATGAACTTC.

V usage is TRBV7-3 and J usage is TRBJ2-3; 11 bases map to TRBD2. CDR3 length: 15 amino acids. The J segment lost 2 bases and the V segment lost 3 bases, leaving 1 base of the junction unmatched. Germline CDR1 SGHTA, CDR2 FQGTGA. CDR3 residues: CASSLTSGVTDTQYF. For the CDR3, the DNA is TGTGCCAGCAGCTTGACTAGCGGGGTCACAGATACGCAGTATTTT. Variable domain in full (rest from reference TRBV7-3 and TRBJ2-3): GAGVSQTPSNKVTEKGKYVELRCDPISGHTALYWYRQSLGQGPEFLIYFQGTGAADDSGLPNDRFFAVRPEGSVSTLKIQRTERGDSAVYLCASSLTSGVTDTQYFGPGTRLTVL.